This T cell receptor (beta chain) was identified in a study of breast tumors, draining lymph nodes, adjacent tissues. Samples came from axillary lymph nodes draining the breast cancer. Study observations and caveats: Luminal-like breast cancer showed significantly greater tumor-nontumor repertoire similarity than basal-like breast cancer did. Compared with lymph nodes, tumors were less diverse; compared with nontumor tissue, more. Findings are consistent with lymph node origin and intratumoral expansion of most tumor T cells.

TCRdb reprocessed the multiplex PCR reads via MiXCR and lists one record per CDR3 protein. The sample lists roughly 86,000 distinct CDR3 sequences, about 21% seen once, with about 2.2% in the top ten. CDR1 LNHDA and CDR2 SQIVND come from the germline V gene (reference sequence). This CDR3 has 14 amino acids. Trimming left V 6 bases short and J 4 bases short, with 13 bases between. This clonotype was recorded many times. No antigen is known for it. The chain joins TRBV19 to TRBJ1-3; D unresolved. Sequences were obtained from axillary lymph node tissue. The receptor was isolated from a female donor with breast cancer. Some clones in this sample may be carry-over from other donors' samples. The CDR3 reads CASRQTLGGNTIYF. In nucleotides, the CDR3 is TGTGCCAGTAGACAGACCCTGGGAGGAAACACCATATATTTT.